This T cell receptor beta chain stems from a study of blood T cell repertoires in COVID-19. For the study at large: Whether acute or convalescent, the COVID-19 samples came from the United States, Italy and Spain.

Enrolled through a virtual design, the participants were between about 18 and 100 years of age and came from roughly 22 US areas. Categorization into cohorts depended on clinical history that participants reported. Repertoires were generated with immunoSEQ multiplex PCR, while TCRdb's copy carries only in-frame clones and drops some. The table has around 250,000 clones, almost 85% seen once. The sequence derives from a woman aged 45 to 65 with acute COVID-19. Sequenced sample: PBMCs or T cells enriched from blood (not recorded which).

The CDR3 reads CASSISGQGGEQYF. The CDR3 nucleotides read TGCGCCAGCAGTATTTCTGGACAGGGTGGAGAGCAGTACTTC. The V call is TRBV5-1, the J call TRBJ2-7, with 8 bases identical to TRBD1. CDR1 and CDR2 (germline): SGHRS, YFSETQ. Losses at the gene ends were 5 bases for V and 7 bases for J; bases not matched to a gene: 11. The CDR3 consists of 14 residues.